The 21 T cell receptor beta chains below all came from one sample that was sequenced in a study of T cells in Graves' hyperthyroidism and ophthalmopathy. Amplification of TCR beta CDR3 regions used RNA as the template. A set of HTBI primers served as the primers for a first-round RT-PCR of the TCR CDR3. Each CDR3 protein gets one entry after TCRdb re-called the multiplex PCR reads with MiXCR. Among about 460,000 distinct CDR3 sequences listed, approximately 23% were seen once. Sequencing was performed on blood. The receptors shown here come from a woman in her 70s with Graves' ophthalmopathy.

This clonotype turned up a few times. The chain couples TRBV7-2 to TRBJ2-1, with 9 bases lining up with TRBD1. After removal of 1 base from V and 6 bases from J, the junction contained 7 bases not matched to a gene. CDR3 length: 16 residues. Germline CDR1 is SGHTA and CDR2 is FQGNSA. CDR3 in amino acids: CASSLEGQGVSNEQFF. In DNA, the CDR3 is TGTGCCAGCAGCTTAGAGGGACAGGGAGTTTCCAATGAGCAGTTCTTC.

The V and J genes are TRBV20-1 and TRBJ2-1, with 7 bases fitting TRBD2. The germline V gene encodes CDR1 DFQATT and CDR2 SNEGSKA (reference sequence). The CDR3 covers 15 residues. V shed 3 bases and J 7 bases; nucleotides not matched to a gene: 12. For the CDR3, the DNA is TGCAGTGCTAGTGTTGGGAGGGCCGGGGGAAATGAGCAGTTCTTC. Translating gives CSASVGRAGGNEQFF.

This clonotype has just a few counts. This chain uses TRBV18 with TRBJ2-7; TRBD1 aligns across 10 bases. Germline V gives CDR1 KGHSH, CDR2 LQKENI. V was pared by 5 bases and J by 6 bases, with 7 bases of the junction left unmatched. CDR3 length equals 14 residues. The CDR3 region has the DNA TGTGCCAGCTCATTAAGACAGGGGGCGGTCGAGCAGTACTTC. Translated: CASSLRQGAVEQYF.

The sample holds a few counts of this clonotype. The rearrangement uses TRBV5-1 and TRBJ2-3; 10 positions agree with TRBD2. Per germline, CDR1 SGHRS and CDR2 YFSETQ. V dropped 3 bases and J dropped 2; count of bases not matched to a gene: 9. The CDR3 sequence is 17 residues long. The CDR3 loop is CASSSGTSAQITDTQYF. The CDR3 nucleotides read TGCGCCAGCAGCTCCGGGACTAGCGCCCAAATCACAGATACGCAGTATTTT.

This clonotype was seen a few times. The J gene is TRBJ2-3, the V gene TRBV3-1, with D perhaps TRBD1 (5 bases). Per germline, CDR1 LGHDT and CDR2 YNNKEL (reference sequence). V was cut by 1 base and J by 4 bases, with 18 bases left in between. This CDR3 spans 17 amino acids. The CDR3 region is CASSQGARVGLADTQYF. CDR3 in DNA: TGTGCCAGCAGCCAAGGCGCCAGGGTCGGGTTAGCAGATACGCAGTATTTT.

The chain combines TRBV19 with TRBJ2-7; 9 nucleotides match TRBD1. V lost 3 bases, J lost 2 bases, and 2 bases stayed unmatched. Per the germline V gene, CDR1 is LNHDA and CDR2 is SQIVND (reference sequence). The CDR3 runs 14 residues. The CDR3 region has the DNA TGTGCCAGTAGTATCGGACAGGGGACCTACGAGCAGTACTTC. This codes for CASSIGQGTYEQYF.

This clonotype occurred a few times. The CDR3 DNA sequence: TGCAGCGTTGAAGTTTTTTTTGGCTACACCTTC. This encodes CSVEVFFGYTF. The J gene is TRBJ1-2, the V gene TRBV29-1; the D is unclear. CDR1 and CDR2 (germline): SQVTM, ANQGSEA. The CDR3 consists of 11 residues. Trimming took off 1 base at V and 7 bases at J, with 7 bases between the two ends.

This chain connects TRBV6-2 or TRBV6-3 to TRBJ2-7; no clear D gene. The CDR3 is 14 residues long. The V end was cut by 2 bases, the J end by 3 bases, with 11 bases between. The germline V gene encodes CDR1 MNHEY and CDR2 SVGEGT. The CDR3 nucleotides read TGTGCCAGCAGTTACCCTAACGCCTTCTACGAGCAGTACTTC. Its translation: CASSYPNAFYEQYF.

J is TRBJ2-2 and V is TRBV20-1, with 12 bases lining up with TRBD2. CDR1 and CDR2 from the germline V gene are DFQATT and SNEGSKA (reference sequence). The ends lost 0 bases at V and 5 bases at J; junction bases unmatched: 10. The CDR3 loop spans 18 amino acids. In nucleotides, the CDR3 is TGCAGTGCTAGAGATCTGTCCCCTAGCGGGAGGGCTACCGGGGAGCTGTTTTTT. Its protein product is CSARDLSPSGRATGELFF.

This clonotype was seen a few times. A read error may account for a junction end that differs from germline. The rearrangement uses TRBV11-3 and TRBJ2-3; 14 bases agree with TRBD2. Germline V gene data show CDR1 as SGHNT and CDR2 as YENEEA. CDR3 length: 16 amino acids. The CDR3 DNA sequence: TGTGCCAGCACCTTAGGGACTAGCGGGAGTACAGATACGCAGTATTTT. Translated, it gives CASTLGTSGSTDTQYF.

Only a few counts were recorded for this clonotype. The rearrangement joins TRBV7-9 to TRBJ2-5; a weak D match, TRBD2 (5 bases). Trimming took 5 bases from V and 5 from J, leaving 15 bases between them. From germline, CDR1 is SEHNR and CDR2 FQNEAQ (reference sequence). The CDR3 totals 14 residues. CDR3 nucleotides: TGTGCCAGCAGCCCCCCCGGGGAGAGGGAGACCCAGTACTTC. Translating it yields CASSPPGERETQYF. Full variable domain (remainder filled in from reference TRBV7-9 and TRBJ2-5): DTGVSQNPRHKITKRGQNVTFRCDPISEHNRLYWYRQTLGQGPEFLTYFQNEAQLEKSRLLSDRFSAERPKGSFSTLEIQRTEQGDSAMYLCASSPPGERETQYFGPGTRLLVL.

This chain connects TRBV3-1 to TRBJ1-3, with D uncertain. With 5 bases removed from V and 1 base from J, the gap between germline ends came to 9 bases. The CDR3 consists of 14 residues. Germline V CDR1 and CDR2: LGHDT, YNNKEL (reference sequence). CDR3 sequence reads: CASSGGISGNTIYF. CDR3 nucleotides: TGTGCCAGCAGCGGCGGGATTTCTGGAAACACCATATATTTT. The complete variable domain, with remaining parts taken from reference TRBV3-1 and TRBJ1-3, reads DTAVSQTPKYLVTQMGNDKSIKCEQNLGHDTMYWYKQDSKKFLKIMFSYNNKELIINETVPNRFSPKSPDKAHLNLHINSLELGDSAVYFCASSGGISGNTIYFGEGSWLTVV.

The CDR3 sequence: CASSGRRQGGYEQYF. The CDR3 DNA sequence: TGTGCCAGCAGTGGTCGTCGGCAGGGTGGCTACGAGCAGTACTTC. The chain joins TRBV6-1 to TRBJ2-7; D may be TRBD1 (5 bases). Germline V gene lookup returns CDR1 MNHNS and CDR2 SASEGT. The CDR3 spans 15 residues. Trimming removed 4 bases from V and 3 bases from J, with 16 bases in between.

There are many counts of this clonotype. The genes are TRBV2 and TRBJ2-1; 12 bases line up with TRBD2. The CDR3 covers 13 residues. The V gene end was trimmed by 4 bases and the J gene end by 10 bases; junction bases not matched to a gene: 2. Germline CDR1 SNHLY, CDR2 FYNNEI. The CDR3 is CASSVGLAGEQFF. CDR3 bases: TGTGCCAGCAGTGTGGGACTAGCGGGCGAGCAGTTCTTC. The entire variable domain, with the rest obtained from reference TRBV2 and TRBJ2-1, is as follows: EPEVTQTPSHQVTQMGQEVILRCVPISNHLYFYWYRQILGQKVEFLVSFYNNEISEKSEIFDDQFSVERPDGSNFTLKIRSTKLEDSAMYFCASSVGLAGEQFFGPGTRLTVL.

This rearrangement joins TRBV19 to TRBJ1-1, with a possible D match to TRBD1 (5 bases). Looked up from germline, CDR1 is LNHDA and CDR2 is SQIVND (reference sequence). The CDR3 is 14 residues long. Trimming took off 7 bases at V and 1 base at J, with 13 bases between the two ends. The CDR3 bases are TGTGCCAGTACCGCCCAGAGGGGGAACACTGAAGCTTTCTTT. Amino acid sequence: CASTAQRGNTEAFF.

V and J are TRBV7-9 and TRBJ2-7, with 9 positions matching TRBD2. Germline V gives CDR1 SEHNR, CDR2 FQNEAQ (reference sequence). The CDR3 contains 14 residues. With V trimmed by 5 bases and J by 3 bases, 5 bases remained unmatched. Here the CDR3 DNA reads TGTGCCAGCAGCCCTGGGACTAGCATCTACGAGCAGTACTTC. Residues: CASSPGTSIYEQYF.

CDR3 coding DNA: TGCAGTGCTTCCCCCTCCGTTATAGCGGGAGAAGGAGAGACCCAGTACTTC. It codes for CSASPSVIAGEGETQYF. The chain combines TRBV20-1 with TRBJ2-5, with 9 positions matching TRBD2. The germline V gene has CDR1 DFQATT and CDR2 SNEGSKA (reference sequence). Losses at the gene ends were 5 bases for V and 4 bases for J; bases not matched to a gene: 17. CDR3 length equals 17 residues.

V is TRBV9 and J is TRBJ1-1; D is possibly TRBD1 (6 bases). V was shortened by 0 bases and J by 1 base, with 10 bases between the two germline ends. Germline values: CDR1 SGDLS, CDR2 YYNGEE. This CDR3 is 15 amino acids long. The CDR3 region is CASSVGSRGNTEAFF. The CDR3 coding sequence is TGTGCCAGCAGCGTAGGCAGCAGGGGGAACACTGAAGCTTTCTTT.

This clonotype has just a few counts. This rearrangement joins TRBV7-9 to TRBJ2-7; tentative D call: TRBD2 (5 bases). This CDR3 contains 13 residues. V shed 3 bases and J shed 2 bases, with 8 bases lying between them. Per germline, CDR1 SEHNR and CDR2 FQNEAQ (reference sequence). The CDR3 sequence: CASSFLGTYEQYF. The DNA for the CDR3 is TGTGCCAGCAGCTTCCTCGGGACCTACGAGCAGTACTTC.

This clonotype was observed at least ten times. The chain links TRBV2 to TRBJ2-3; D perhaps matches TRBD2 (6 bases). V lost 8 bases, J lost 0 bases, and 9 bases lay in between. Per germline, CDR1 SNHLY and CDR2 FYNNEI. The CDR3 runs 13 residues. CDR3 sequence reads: CASGTESTDTQYF. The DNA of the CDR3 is TGTGCCAGCGGGACTGAGAGCACAGATACGCAGTATTTT. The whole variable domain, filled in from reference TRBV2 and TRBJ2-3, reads EPEVTQTPSHQVTQMGQEVILRCVPISNHLYFYWYRQILGQKVEFLVSFYNNEISEKSEIFDDQFSVERPDGSNFTLKIRSTKLEDSAMYFCASGTESTDTQYFGPGTRLTVL.

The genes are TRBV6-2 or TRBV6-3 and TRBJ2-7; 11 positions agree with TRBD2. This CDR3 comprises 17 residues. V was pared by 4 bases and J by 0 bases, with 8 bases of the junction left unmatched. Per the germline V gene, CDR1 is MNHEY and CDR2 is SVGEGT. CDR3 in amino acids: CASSSGGLADSSYEQYF. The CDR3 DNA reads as TGTGCCAGCAGTTCGGGGGGACTAGCGGACTCCTCCTACGAGCAGTACTTC.